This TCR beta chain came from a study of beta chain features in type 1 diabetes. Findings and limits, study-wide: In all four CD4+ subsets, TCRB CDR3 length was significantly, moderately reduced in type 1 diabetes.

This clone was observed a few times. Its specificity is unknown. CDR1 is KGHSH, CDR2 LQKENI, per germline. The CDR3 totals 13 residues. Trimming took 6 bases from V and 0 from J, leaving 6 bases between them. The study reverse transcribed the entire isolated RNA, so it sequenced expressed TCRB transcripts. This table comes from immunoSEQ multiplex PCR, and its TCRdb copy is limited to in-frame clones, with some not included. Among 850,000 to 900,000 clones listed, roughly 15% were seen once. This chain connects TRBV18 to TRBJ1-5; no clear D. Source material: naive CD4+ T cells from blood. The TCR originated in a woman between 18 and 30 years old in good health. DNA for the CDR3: TGTGCCAGCTCGCACGATAGCAATCAGCCCCAGCATTTT. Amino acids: CASSHDSNQPQHF.